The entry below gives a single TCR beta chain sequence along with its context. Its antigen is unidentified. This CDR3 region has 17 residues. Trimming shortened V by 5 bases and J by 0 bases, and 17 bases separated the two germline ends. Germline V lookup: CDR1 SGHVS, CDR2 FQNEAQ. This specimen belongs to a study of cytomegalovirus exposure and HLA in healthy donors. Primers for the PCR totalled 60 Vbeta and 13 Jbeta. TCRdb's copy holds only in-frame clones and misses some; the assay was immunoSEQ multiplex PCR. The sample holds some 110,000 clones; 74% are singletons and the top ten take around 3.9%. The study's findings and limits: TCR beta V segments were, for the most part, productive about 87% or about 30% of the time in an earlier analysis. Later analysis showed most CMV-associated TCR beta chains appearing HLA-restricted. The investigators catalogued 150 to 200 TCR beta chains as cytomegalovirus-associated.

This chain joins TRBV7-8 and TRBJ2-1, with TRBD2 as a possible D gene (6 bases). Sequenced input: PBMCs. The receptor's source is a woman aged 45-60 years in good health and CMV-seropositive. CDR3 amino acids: CASSARGRQSSYNEQFF. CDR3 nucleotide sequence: TGTGCCAGCAGCGCGCGAGGGAGGCAGTCCTCCTACAATGAGCAGTTCTTC.